A single sample is the source of the 9 T cell receptor beta chains below, sequenced in a study of T cell responses to AZD1222 COVID-19 vaccine. The repertoire was sequenced with immunoSEQ multiplex PCR; TCRdb's copy has only in-frame clones and lacks some. The repertoire has about 150,000 clones, approximately 90% of them found once; the top ten carry about 1.7%. The sample here was peripheral blood, taken on day 0 of AZD1222 vaccination. Receptors were obtained from an adult in good health.

This chain joins TRBV10-3 and TRBJ1-2; tentative D call: TRBD1 (5 bases). Germline CDR1 reads ENHRY; CDR2 reads SYGVKD. V was clipped by 10 bases and J by 3 bases, with 18 bases between them. CDR3 length: 14 amino acids. The CDR3 protein is CATFMGGVDYGYTF. CDR3 nucleotide sequence: TGTGCCACCTTTATGGGGGGGGTCGACTATGGCTACACCTTC.

This chain links TRBV18 with TRBJ2-1, with 9 bases lining up with TRBD1. J was trimmed by 3 bases and V by 1 base; bases with no gene match: 1. Germline CDR1 and CDR2: KGHSH and LQKENI. The CDR3 spans 15 residues. The CDR3: CASSPQGQGYNEQFF. CDR3 coding DNA: TGTGCCAGCTCACCACAGGGACAGGGCTACAATGAGCAGTTCTTC.

The CDR3 DNA sequence: TGTGCCAGCAGCTCGACCGAACGACAGACCTACGAGCAGTACTTC. Encoded protein: CASSSTERQTYEQYF. This sequence joins TRBV7-8 and TRBJ2-7; D possibly corresponds to TRBD1 (5 bases). Trimming took off 4 bases at V and 2 bases at J, with 15 bases between the two ends. Per germline, CDR1 SGHVS and CDR2 FQNEAQ. The CDR3 is 15 amino acids.

The chain links TRBV9 to TRBJ2-1, with D perhaps given as TRBD1 or TRBD2 (5 bases each). The germline gives CDR1 SGDLS, CDR2 YYNGEE. The length of the CDR3 is 12 residues. V was clipped by 1 base and J by 8 bases, with 7 bases between them. CDR3 DNA sequence: TGTGCCAGCAGCGTACGGGGACATGAGCAGTTCTTC. Encoded protein: CASSVRGHEQFF.

This chain uses TRBV5-4 with TRBJ2-1, with TRBD1 matching over 7 bases. Germline CDR1 is SGHNT and CDR2 is YYREEE (reference sequence). The trim removed 3 bases at V and 3 bases at J, leaving 9 bases unmatched. This CDR3 has 16 amino acids. The CDR3 nucleotides read TGTGCCAGCAGCTCGGGCACAGGGGTTAACTACAATGAGCAGTTCTTC. This translates into CASSSGTGVNYNEQFF.

CDR3 amino acids: CASSEARNSPLHF. In DNA form, the CDR3 reads TGTGCCAGCAGTGAAGCGCGGAATTCACCCCTCCACTTT. The V call is TRBV2, the J call TRBJ1-6, with unresolved D. Germline CDR1 SNHLY, CDR2 FYNNEI. V lost 0 bases to trimming and J lost 7 bases, with 4 bases between them. The CDR3 is 13 amino acids.

The rearrangement joins TRBV19 to TRBJ1-6; D ambiguous. Germline V gene sequence: CDR1 LNHDA, CDR2 SQIVND (reference sequence). The V and J ends lost 3 bases and 13 bases respectively, with 10 bases between them. The CDR3 covers 12 residues. The chain's CDR3 is CASSIRGEPLHF. The CDR3 DNA sequence: TGTGCCAGTAGTATCCGCGGGGAGCCCCTCCACTTT.

The rearrangement joins TRBV6-5 to TRBJ1-1, with 7 nucleotides matching TRBD1. The CDR3 length is 15 residues. CDR1 MNHEY and CDR2 SVGAGI come from the germline V gene. V dropped 6 bases and J dropped 7; count of bases not matched to a gene: 14. Here the CDR3 reads CASRDRQGASFEAFF. CDR3 DNA: TGTGCCAGCAGAGACAGACAGGGAGCATCCTTTGAAGCTTTCTTT.

This sequence joins TRBV19 and TRBJ2-1; TRBD1 matches at 9 bases. Germline loops: CDR1 LNHDA, CDR2 SQIVND (reference sequence). Trimming at V came to 6 bases and at J to 6 bases, leaving 9 bases not matched to a gene. The CDR3 covers 15 residues. This CDR3 reads CASRKDRGNGNEQFF. DNA of the CDR3: TGTGCCAGTAGGAAGGACAGGGGAAACGGCAATGAGCAGTTCTTC.